This T cell receptor (beta chain) was identified in a study of blood T cells in healthy people across ages. The CDR3 totals 14 residues. V was cut by 6 bases and J by 2 bases, with 17 bases left in between. Germline lookup yields CDR1 DFQATT and CDR2 SNEGSKA (reference sequence). Using a J-beta primer mix together with a sample-barcoded 5' primer, a second PCR was run for roughly 6 to 11 cycles. TCRdb reprocessed the 5' RACE reads via MiXCR and lists one record per CDR3 protein. Of fewer than 700,000 distinct CDR3 sequences listed, around 50% are singletons. The TCR sequence derives from an elderly man in good health. The genes are TRBV20-1 and TRBJ2-7, with a weak D call TRBD2 (5 bases). The sample comprised blood. CDR3 residues: CSAVNRGEAYEQYF. The DNA of the CDR3 is TGCAGTGCCGTAAATCGGGGTGAGGCCTACGAGCAGTACTTC.